This TCR beta chain stems from a study of blood T cells in healthy people across ages. Study-wide results and caveats: Donor CMV infection status was unknown, possibly confounding age-related changes in expanded clonotypes. Compared with aged donors, long-lived donors showed fewer expanded clones, suggesting selection. A conclusive naive versus antigen-experienced comparison was prevented by the unsorted PBMCs.

This clonotype has more than one count but fewer than ten. Its target is unknown. Total RNA extraction produced at least 5.5 micrograms (per sample) for the study. A sample-barcoded 5' primer and a J-beta primer mix were used in a second PCR of roughly 7 to 11 cycles. One entry per CDR3 protein, called by TCRdb with MiXCR from the 5' RACE reads. In the table there are 1.6 million or so distinct CDR3 sequences, almost 35% of which are singletons. The clonotype was recovered from a woman under 40 in good health. Sequenced: blood.

The CDR3: CASSPDRGPDTQYF. As DNA, the CDR3 is TGTGCCAGCAGCCCGGACAGGGGGCCAGATACGCAGTATTTT. This chain links TRBV11-2 with TRBJ2-3, with 11 bases identical to TRBD1. There are 14 residues in the CDR3. From germline, CDR1 is SGHAT and CDR2 FQNNGV. J was trimmed by 4 bases and V by 5 bases; bases with no gene match: 2.